This paragraph covers one T cell receptor (beta chain) sequence. What it binds is unknown. This sample stems from a study of glioma-infiltrating T cells after dendritic cell vaccination. Turning to the study itself: Treatment, given 2003 to 2012, was autologous tumor lysate-pulsed dendritic cell vaccination.

Study-level findings and limits: Complete blood and tumor specimen sets were limited to few patients.

The CDR3 runs to 15 residues. The V gene end was trimmed by 4 bases and the J gene end by 4 bases; junction bases not matched to a gene: 6. CDR1 SGHDN and CDR2 FVKESK come from the germline V gene. TCRdb keeps only in-frame clones here, not all; method: immunoSEQ multiplex PCR. The sample yields about 90,000 clones, more than 75% seen once. The sequencing here drew on blood, taken before dendritic cell vaccination. The source of this sequence is a human donor with glioblastoma. The chain has TRBV14 and TRBJ1-4, with TRBD1 identical over 7 bases. CDR3 coding DNA: TGTGCCAGCAGCCGCGAGGGGACAGTTAATGAAAAACTGTTTTTT. As protein: CASSREGTVNEKLFF.